This entry lists 29 T cell receptor beta chains sequenced from one sample in a study of blood T cell repertoires in COVID-19 (dated by TCRdb to about 2020). The receptor library was made with the immunoSEQ multiplex PCR assay. In TCRdb, the immuneACCESS table is reduced to in-frame sequences with V and J assigned. These tables do not hold every clone; where another copy was compared, an unresolved V gene accounts for under half, and the others remain unexplained. A total of 65,000 to 90,000 clones appear in this sample, approximately 79% of them only once. The top ten clones comprise 15% to 20% of the sample. Sequencing was done on a sample of peripheral blood. All receptors derive from a man aged 65 to 85 with active or convalescent COVID-19.

V usage is TRBV28 and J usage is TRBJ2-3; D may be TRBD1 (6 bases). In germline, CDR1 is MDHEN, CDR2 SYDVKM. This CDR3 is 14 amino acids long. Deletions cut 2 bases from V and 2 bases from J, with 8 bases between. CDR3 residues: CASSLRQATDTQYF. The DNA of the CDR3 is TGTGCCAGCAGTTTAAGACAGGCCACAGATACGCAGTATTTT.

This clone was detected a few times. V gene TRBV6-1 combines with J gene TRBJ2-7, with D possibly TRBD2 on 5 matching bases. The CDR3 consists of 12 residues. With 1 base removed from V and 9 bases from J, the gap between germline ends came to 10 bases. Germline values: CDR1 MNHNS, CDR2 SASEGT. CDR3 sequence reads: CASSEGGVAQYF. The CDR3 coding sequence is TGTGCCAGCAGTGAAGGGGGAGTAGCGCAGTACTTC.

V and J are TRBV7-9 and TRBJ2-5, with 7 nucleotides matching TRBD1. CDR3 length: 15 residues. J was trimmed by 6 bases and V by 2 bases; bases with no gene match: 9. Germline CDR1 SEHNR, CDR2 FQNEAQ (reference sequence). This CDR3 reads CASSLTGQARKTQYF. CDR3 DNA: TGTGCCAGCAGCTTAACCGGACAGGCAAGGAAGACCCAGTACTTC.

DNA for the CDR3: TGTGCCAGCAGGACAGCGGGGGGGAACACCGGGGAGCTGTTTTTT. The encoded protein is CASRTAGGNTGELFF. V is TRBV3-1 (or the pseudogene TRBV3-2) and J is TRBJ2-2, with 9 bases lining up with TRBD2. The CDR3 length is 15 residues. J gave up 1 base and V 6 bases, and 3 bases lay outside the gene matches. Germline values: CDR1 LGHDT, CDR2 YNNKEL (reference sequence).

The V gene is TRBV6-6, the J gene TRBJ2-1, with D possibly TRBD1 on 7 matching bases. The CDR3 has 12 amino acids. V shed 3 bases and J shed 9 bases, with 9 bases lying between them. Germline V gene lookup returns CDR1 MNHNY and CDR2 SVGAGI (reference sequence). The CDR3 sequence: CASSYQGGEQFF. CDR3 in DNA: TGTGCCAGCAGTTATCAGGGGGGTGAGCAGTTCTTC.

The chain joins TRBV2 to TRBJ2-1; the match to TRBD1 covers 8 bases. The CDR3 covers 16 residues. Germline CDR1 reads SNHLY; CDR2 reads FYNNEI. The J segment lost 6 bases and the V segment lost 2 bases, leaving 9 bases of the junction unmatched. The CDR3 sequence: CASSERGRGPLNEQFF. The CDR3 bases are TGTGCCAGCAGTGAACGGGGCAGGGGGCCCCTCAATGAGCAGTTCTTC.

J is TRBJ2-1 and V is TRBV5-1, with 9 positions matching TRBD1. The CDR3 totals 14 residues. V shed 3 bases and J 7 bases; nucleotides not matched to a gene: 5. Germline CDR1 and CDR2: SGHRS and YFSETQ. CDR3 loop: CASSSQGAGNEQFF. The CDR3 bases are TGCGCCAGCAGCTCACAGGGGGCTGGGAATGAGCAGTTCTTC.

The chain couples TRBV4-1 to TRBJ2-3; D perhaps matches TRBD2 (6 bases). Germline CDR1 MGHRA, CDR2 YSYEKL. V was trimmed by 4 bases and J by 7 bases, leaving 18 bases between them. The CDR3 extends over 15 amino acids. The CDR3 bases are TGCGCCAGCAGCCCCAGACTAGGCCAGCAAAATACGCAGTATTTT. Its protein product is CASSPRLGQQNTQYF.

This clone was counted only a few times. The chain combines TRBV28 with TRBJ2-1, with a possible D match to TRBD2 (6 bases). The length of the CDR3 is 11 residues. The germline V gene has CDR1 MDHEN and CDR2 SYDVKM. The CDR3 sequence is CAGGEYNEQFF. The CDR3 DNA follows: TGTGCAGGAGGGGAGTACAATGAGCAGTTCTTC. Supplemented by reference TRBV28 and TRBJ2-1, the full variable domain reads DVKVTQSSRYLVKRTGEKVFLECVQDMDHENMFWYRQDPGLGLRLIYFSYDVKMKEKGDIPEGYSVSREKKERFSLILESASTNQTSMYLCAGGEYNEQFFGPGTRLTVL.

In its sample, this clone was seen many times. The chain links TRBV19 to TRBJ2-6; no clear D. This CDR3 has 16 amino acids. With 6 bases removed from V and 0 bases from J, the gap between germline ends came to 12 bases. Germline CDR1 and CDR2: LNHDA and SQIVND (reference sequence). CDR3 amino acids: CASSRDISSGANVLTF. CDR3 DNA sequence: TGTGCCAGTAGCCGTGACATCTCCTCTGGGGCCAACGTCCTGACTTTC.

V usage is TRBV7-9 and J usage is TRBJ1-5; 7 bases map to TRBD1. Germline CDR1 reads SEHNR; CDR2 reads FQNEAQ (reference sequence). The CDR3 extends over 14 amino acids. The V gene end was trimmed by 7 bases and the J gene end by 0 bases; junction bases not matched to a gene: 3. The CDR3 sequence is CASNTGDSNQPQHF. DNA for the CDR3: TGTGCCAGCAACACAGGGGATAGCAATCAGCCCCAGCATTTT.

CDR3 in amino acids: CASTQEGGGNEQFF. DNA for the CDR3: TGTGCCAGCACCCAGGAAGGGGGGGGGAATGAGCAGTTCTTC. The chain joins TRBV3-1 (or the pseudogene TRBV3-2) to TRBJ2-1; tentative D call: TRBD2 (7 bases). Germline values: CDR1 LGHDT, CDR2 YNNKEL (reference sequence). Trimming removed 7 bases at V and 7 bases at J, with 17 bases between. The CDR3 has 14 residues.

CDR3 coding DNA: TGTGCCAGCAGTGGAGGGACAAGGGCCGTGGATTCGTACCAAGAGACCCAGTACTTC. Translated, it gives CASSGGTRAVDSYQETQYF. This chain links TRBV6-1 with TRBJ2-5; tentatively, D is TRBD1 (6 bases). The ends were cut back, 4 bases at V and 0 bases at J, with 24 bases in the middle. Looked up from germline, CDR1 is MNHNS and CDR2 is SASEGT. This CDR3 region has 19 residues.

This chain uses TRBV6-5 with TRBJ2-5; D is unresolved. CDR3 length: 14 residues. The germline V gene has CDR1 MNHEY and CDR2 SVGAGI. The V end lost 0 bases, the J end lost 1 base, and 6 bases lay between the germline ends. The CDR3 DNA follows: TGTGCCAGCAGTTACTCGCCCAGCCAAGAGACCCAGTACTTC. This codes for CASSYSPSQETQYF.

V gene TRBV6-6 combines with J gene TRBJ1-2; D might be TRBD1 (5 bases). The CDR3 loop spans 16 amino acids. CDR1 is MNHNY, CDR2 SVGAGI, per germline (reference sequence). The V and J ends lost 6 bases and 8 bases respectively, with 25 bases between them. The CDR3 DNA reads as TGTGCCAGCAGCCCGCCGGGAGTTTGGGGCCAGGGCGGCTACACCTTC. This gives the protein CASSPPGVWGQGGYTF.

This clone has only a few counts. This sequence joins TRBV29-1 and TRBJ2-5; 7 bases match TRBD2. The CDR3 is made up of 13 amino acids. J lost 2 bases, V lost 4 bases, and 4 bases had no gene match. Germline CDR1 reads SQVTM; CDR2 reads ANQGSEA. The CDR3 coding sequence is TGCAGCGTTGTTCCGGGGGGACAAGAGACCCAGTACTTC. This codes for CSVVPGGQETQYF.

CDR3 nucleotide sequence: TGTGCCAGCAGGGGACAGGCGAGGAATGAGCAGTTCTTC. This gives the protein CASRGQARNEQFF. This chain connects TRBV27 to TRBJ2-1; TRBD1 agrees at 8 bases. The CDR3 runs to 13 residues. Germline V CDR1 and CDR2: MNHEY, SMNVEV (reference sequence). J lost 7 bases, V lost 6 bases, and 5 bases had no gene match.

This clone came up many times. Other DNA sequences in the same sample also yield this CDR3. This chain joins TRBV7-9 and TRBJ1-1; D remains ambiguous. Germline values: CDR1 SEHNR, CDR2 FQNEAQ (reference sequence). V lost 0 bases to trimming and J lost 0 bases, with 5 bases between them. The CDR3 has 14 amino acids. CDR3 residues: CASSLAGLNTEAFF. CDR3 bases: TGTGCCAGCAGCTTAGCTGGCCTGAACACTGAAGCTTTCTTT.

V and J are TRBV5-1 and TRBJ1-2; D call uncertain. V lost 0 bases and J 8 bases, leaving 11 bases between the germline ends. The length of the CDR3 is 13 residues. Germline values: CDR1 SGHRS, CDR2 YFSETQ. The CDR3 spells CASSLDPGSGYTF. The CDR3 nucleotides read TGCGCCAGCAGCTTGGATCCGGGGTCCGGCTACACCTTC.

V is TRBV4-1 and J is TRBJ2-7, with 10 bases fitting TRBD1. Looked up from germline, CDR1 is MGHRA and CDR2 is YSYEKL. The CDR3 totals 14 residues. J gave up 4 bases and V 5 bases, and 5 bases lay outside the gene matches. The DNA of the CDR3 is TGCGCCAGCAGCTGGGGGACAGGGGAGTACGAGCAGTACTTC. It codes for CASSWGTGEYEQYF.

In nucleotides, the CDR3 is TGTGCCAGCTCACCCCCGAAGGGGACCGGGGAGCTGTTTTTT. Amino acid sequence: CASSPPKGTGELFF. V gene TRBV18 combines with J gene TRBJ2-2, with D maybe TRBD1 (5 bases). Germline loops: CDR1 KGHSH, CDR2 LQKENI. The CDR3 is made up of 14 amino acids. The V end was cut by 3 bases, the J end by 5 bases, with 10 bases between.

V is TRBV28 and J is TRBJ1-2; D call uncertain. The CDR3 is made up of 13 amino acids. CDR1 MDHEN and CDR2 SYDVKM come from the germline V gene. Deletions cut 6 bases from V and 5 bases from J, with 13 bases between. The CDR3 DNA follows: TGTGCCAGCAGCCCAATATTTCAGTATGGCTACACCTTC. Its translation: CASSPIFQYGYTF.

The rearrangement uses TRBV25-1 and TRBJ1-6, with a weak D call TRBD1 (5 bases). The length of the CDR3 is 14 residues. In germline, CDR1 is MGHDK, CDR2 SYGVNS. Between the trimmed V and J ends, which lost 7 bases and 16 bases, there was a span of 23 bases. The CDR3 DNA reads as TGTGCCAGCATCCATTCGGGTTCGACAGCCGCACTCCACTTT. Residues: CASIHSGSTAALHF.

This rearrangement joins TRBV7-6 to TRBJ2-7, with 9 bases fitting TRBD1. There are 15 residues in the CDR3. Germline trimming cut 3 bases from V and 7 bases from J; bases unmatched to any gene: 10. Germline V gene sequence: CDR1 SGHVS, CDR2 FNYEAQ. This chain's CDR3 is CASSFPGQGGGEQYF. CDR3 bases: TGTGCCAGCAGCTTCCCGGGACAGGGTGGGGGAGAGCAGTACTTC.

The chain couples TRBV28 to TRBJ1-5; D is perhaps TRBD1 (5 bases). There are 16 residues in the CDR3. Looked up from germline, CDR1 is MDHEN and CDR2 is SYDVKM. V shed 5 bases and J shed 4 bases, with 18 bases lying between them. CDR3 DNA: TGTGCCAGCAGTGGTCCTGGGGACTTGGGGAATCAGCCCCAGCATTTT. Its translation: CASSGPGDLGNQPQHF.

This sequence joins TRBV15 and TRBJ2-2; unclear D gene. Trimming took off 4 bases at V and 5 bases at J, with 8 bases between the two ends. This CDR3 spans 13 amino acids. Germline values: CDR1 LNHNV, CDR2 YYDKDF (reference sequence). The CDR3 DNA reads TGTGCCACCAGCACCCGGCGGACCGGGGAGCTGTTTTTT. Its protein product is CATSTRRTGELFF.

The chain links TRBV7-8 to TRBJ1-3; TRBD1 matches at 7 bases. Looked up from germline, CDR1 is SGHVS and CDR2 is FQNEAQ. The junction had 10 bases not matched to a gene; V was cut back by 5 bases and J by 3 bases. The CDR3 has 16 amino acids. CDR3 sequence (DNA): TGTGCCAGCAGCGCCCGACAGGGATCTAGTGGAAACACCATATATTTT. Translated: CASSARQGSSGNTIYF. Variable domain in full (rest from reference TRBV7-8 and TRBJ1-3): GAGVSQSPRYKVAKRGQDVALRCDPISGHVSLFWYQQALGQGPEFLTYFQNEAQLDKSGLPSDRFFAERPEGSVSTLKIQRTQQEDSAVYLCASSARQGSSGNTIYFGEGSWLTVV.

This chain links TRBV7-2 with TRBJ2-5; TRBD2 aligns across 8 bases. V gave up 3 bases and J gave up 4 bases; unmatched junction bases: 1. This CDR3 is built from 13 residues. CDR1 and CDR2 (germline): SGHTA, FQGNSA. CDR3 in amino acids: CASSFTSGETQYF. The CDR3 DNA is TGTGCCAGCAGCTTTACTAGCGGAGAGACCCAGTACTTC.

In nucleotides, the CDR3 is TGTGCCAGCAGCCGGGACAGGGGGCTTGGAAGGACTGAAGCTTTCTTT. Amino acids: CASSRDRGLGRTEAFF. This rearrangement joins TRBV5-5 to TRBJ1-1; 12 nucleotides agree with TRBD1. Germline CDR1 SGHKS, CDR2 YYEKEE (reference sequence). Trimming took 4 bases from V and 5 from J; bases not matched to a gene: 9. The CDR3 runs to 16 residues.